These 26 T cell receptor beta chains came from one sample sequenced in a study of blood T cell repertoires in COVID-19 (dated by TCRdb to about 2020). Receptors were amplified or captured by the immunoSEQ multiplex PCR assay. The clones in this table, taken by TCRdb from immuneACCESS, are in-frame only. Not every clone is retained; where verified, under half of the shortfall comes from an unresolved V gene, and the cause of the rest is unknown. This sample holds about 210,000 clones; under 95% were observed only once. The top ten hold around 1.2% of the sample. The material sequenced was peripheral blood. These receptors originate from a man aged 30 to 39 with acute or convalescent COVID-19.

The CDR3 DNA reads TGTGCCAGCAGCCCCGACTCGTGGGGGCAGACCCAGTACTTC. It encodes CASSPDSWGQTQYF. The V call is TRBV9, the J call TRBJ2-5, with D tentatively TRBD1 (6 bases). V lost 4 bases and J lost 6, with 16 bases in between. The CDR3 runs 14 residues. Germline CDR1 is SGDLS and CDR2 is YYNGEE.

This clone was found once. The chain uses TRBV30 and TRBJ1-5; D not resolved. V was clipped by 3 bases and J by 1 base, with 13 bases between them. Germline lookup yields CDR1 GTSNPN and CDR2 SVGIG (reference sequence). This CDR3 is built from 15 residues. CDR3 protein: CAWRREGASNQPQHF. The CDR3 DNA reads TGTGCCTGGAGACGGGAGGGTGCGAGCAATCAGCCCCAGCATTTT.

This chain joins TRBV23-1 and TRBJ2-5; tentatively, D is TRBD2 (5 bases). TRBV23-1 is an open reading frame whose function is uncertain. Trimming pared 9 bases from V and 4 bases from J, leaving 15 bases between. The CDR3 totals 13 residues. The CDR3 is CARTPAGGETQYF. The CDR3, as DNA: TGCGCCAGGACCCCGGCAGGAGGAGAGACCCAGTACTTC.

The V call is TRBV7-8, the J call TRBJ1-5, with D perhaps TRBD1 (5 bases). The CDR3 is 17 amino acids. V dropped 5 bases and J dropped 0 bases, with 17 bases sitting between them. Germline values: CDR1 SGHVS, CDR2 FQNEAQ. The CDR3 protein is CASSANRRRYSNQPQHF. The DNA for the CDR3 is TGTGCCAGCAGCGCGAACAGGCGCCGGTATAGCAATCAGCCCCAGCATTTT.

This clone was seen only a few times. The rearrangement uses TRBV4-2 and TRBJ1-6; a weak D match, TRBD1 (6 bases). V was clipped by 4 bases and J by 8 bases, with 6 bases between them. Germline CDR1 reads LGHNA; CDR2 reads YNFKEQ. The CDR3 runs to 12 residues. This chain's CDR3 is CASSRQDSPLHF. In nucleotides, the CDR3 is TGTGCCAGCAGCCGACAGGATTCACCCCTCCACTTT.

The gene calls are TRBV5-1 and TRBJ2-1; D is perhaps TRBD2 (6 bases). V was clipped by 5 bases and J by 0 bases, with 12 bases between them. The germline gives CDR1 SGHRS, CDR2 YFSETQ. This CDR3 has 15 residues. The DNA for the CDR3 is TGCGCCAGCAGTAGTGCCGGGAGCTCCTACAATGAGCAGTTCTTC. Protein product: CASSSAGSSYNEQFF. The full variable domain, its missing parts supplied by reference TRBV5-1 and TRBJ2-1, is KAGVTQTPRYLIKTRGQQVTLSCSPISGHRSVSWYQQTPGQGLQFLFEYFSETQRNKGNFPGRFSGRQFSNSRSEMNVSTLELGDSALYLCASSSAGSSYNEQFFGPGTRLTVL.

The chain joins TRBV3-1 (or the pseudogene TRBV3-2) to TRBJ2-1; 8 positions match TRBD1. The length of the CDR3 is 16 residues. Germline V gene data show CDR1 as LGHDT and CDR2 as YNNKEL (reference sequence). V shed 4 bases and J 4 bases; nucleotides not matched to a gene: 9. The CDR3 sequence is CASSLTGGKGYNEQFF. In DNA, the CDR3 is TGTGCCAGCAGCCTTACAGGGGGAAAGGGTTACAATGAGCAGTTCTTC.

The gene calls are TRBV3-1 (or the pseudogene TRBV3-2) and TRBJ2-5; D not resolved. The CDR3 runs to 14 residues. V was cut by 0 bases and J by 4 bases, with 9 bases left in between. Germline V gene sequence: CDR1 LGHDT, CDR2 YNNKEL (reference sequence). CDR3 protein: CASSQDSPRETQYF. CDR3 DNA: TGTGCCAGCAGCCAAGATTCTCCGCGAGAGACCCAGTACTTC.

The V gene is TRBV28, the J gene TRBJ1-5; D may be TRBD1 (5 bases). The V end was cut by 5 bases, the J end by 0 bases, with 14 bases between. The CDR3 contains 16 residues. Germline V gene sequence: CDR1 MDHEN, CDR2 SYDVKM. The CDR3 DNA reads TGTGCCAGCAGTGAACCCCAGGGCCATAGCAATCAGCCCCAGCATTTT. Its protein is CASSEPQGHSNQPQHF.

The rearrangement uses TRBV6-1 and TRBJ1-1, with a possible D match to TRBD1 (6 bases). Germline-derived CDR1 and CDR2 are MNHNS and SASEGT. Between the trimmed V and J ends, which lost 2 bases and 5 bases, there was a span of 12 bases. This CDR3 comprises 14 residues. CDR3 DNA: TGTGCCAGCAGTGAACAGGGGATGTTGACTGAAGCTTTCTTT. Translating it yields CASSEQGMLTEAFF.

The rearrangement links TRBV19 to TRBJ1-1; D is ambiguous. The CDR3 length is 12 residues. Trimming left V 3 bases short and J 5 bases short, with 7 bases between. Germline V gives CDR1 LNHDA, CDR2 SQIVND (reference sequence). Here the CDR3 DNA reads TGTGCCAGTAGTATTCAACGGACTGAAGCTTTCTTT. It encodes CASSIQRTEAFF.

The chain couples TRBV28 to TRBJ1-5, with 9 bases identical to TRBD1. This CDR3 region has 15 residues. V gave up 6 bases and J gave up 7 bases; unmatched junction bases: 10. Per the germline V gene, CDR1 is MDHEN and CDR2 is SYDVKM. The CDR3 is CASSTTGTGYQPQHF. CDR3 sequence (DNA): TGTGCCAGCAGCACGACCGGGACAGGGTACCAGCCCCAGCATTTT.

The chain recombines TRBV29-1 with TRBJ2-3; 10 nucleotides align to TRBD2. Germline CDR1 SQVTM, CDR2 ANQGSEA. The CDR3 is 17 residues long. J lost 1 base, V lost 1 base, and 8 bases had no gene match. This chain's CDR3 is CSVEGTSGFWGTDTQYF. The CDR3 DNA is TGCAGCGTTGAAGGGACTAGCGGATTCTGGGGCACAGATACGCAGTATTTT.

This clone has a single count. Distinct nucleotide sequences in the sample also encode this CDR3. This sequence joins TRBV28 and TRBJ1-5; 9 bases fit TRBD1. Per the germline V gene, CDR1 is MDHEN and CDR2 is SYDVKM. The ends lost 6 bases at V and 7 bases at J; junction bases unmatched: 1. The CDR3 runs to 12 residues. CDR3 sequence: CASSTGGQPQHF. CDR3 DNA: TGTGCCAGCAGCACAGGGGGCCAGCCCCAGCATTTT.

The chain has TRBV3-1 (or the pseudogene TRBV3-2) and TRBJ1-3, with D perhaps TRBD1 (5 bases). The CDR3 is made up of 16 amino acids. Germline V gene lookup returns CDR1 LGHDT and CDR2 YNNKEL (reference sequence). The V gene lost 3 bases and the J gene lost 0 bases, with 12 bases spanning the gap. The CDR3 nucleotides are TGTGCCAGCAGCCAGACAGTACTCCTCTCTGGAAACACCATATATTTT. Translated, it gives CASSQTVLLSGNTIYF.

This clone was seen once. The chain links TRBV25-1 to TRBJ1-2; no reliable D call. CDR1 is MGHDK, CDR2 SYGVNS, per germline. The V end was cut by 1 base, the J end by 5 bases, with 11 bases between. The CDR3 runs 14 residues. CDR3 protein: CASSELQHSYGYTF. DNA for the CDR3: TGTGCCAGCAGTGAATTACAACATTCGTATGGCTACACCTTC.

The chain couples TRBV24-1 to TRBJ1-2; 9 bases match TRBD1. This CDR3 contains 16 residues. Per germline, CDR1 KGHDR and CDR2 SFDVKD. The V gene end was trimmed by 4 bases and the J gene end by 8 bases; junction bases not matched to a gene: 13. The CDR3 region has the DNA TGTGCCACCAGTGACTCCTCCGGGACAGGGAACCGGGGCTACACCTTC. Translated: CATSDSSGTGNRGYTF.

Notes on this clone: The same CDR3 is also encoded by other DNA sequences in this sample. The V gene is TRBV5-1, the J gene TRBJ2-2; the D is unclear. Deletions cut 0 bases from V and 2 bases from J, with 8 bases between. The germline CDR1 and CDR2 sequences are SGHRS and YFSETQ. CDR3 length: 15 amino acids. The CDR3 DNA reads TGCGCCAGCAGCTTGGGGCGGCTAAACACCGGGGAGCTGTTTTTT. Translated: CASSLGRLNTGELFF.

The chain combines TRBV6-5 with TRBJ1-3, with TRBD1 matching 8 bases. This CDR3 comprises 15 residues. Per germline, CDR1 MNHEY and CDR2 SVGAGI. V shed 2 bases, J shed 6 bases, and the junction held 6 bases outside the gene matches. CDR3 sequence reads: CASSYTDRAQNTIYF. The DNA of the CDR3 is TGTGCCAGCAGTTACACGGACAGGGCCCAAAACACCATATATTTT.

The CDR3 reads CASSLGGTQGHEQYF. DNA for the CDR3: TGTGCCAGCAGTTTAGGCGGGACGCAAGGCCACGAGCAGTACTTC. The gene calls are TRBV28 and TRBJ2-7; perhaps TRBD2 as D (6 bases). Trimming left V 2 bases short and J 5 bases short, with 16 bases between. CDR1 and CDR2 from the germline V gene are MDHEN and SYDVKM. The CDR3 is made up of 15 amino acids.

This sequence joins TRBV27 and TRBJ2-1; D perhaps matches TRBD1 (6 bases). V was clipped by 3 bases and J by 8 bases, with 17 bases between them. The CDR3 sequence is 15 residues long. Germline assignment: CDR1 MNHEY and CDR2 SMNVEV (reference sequence). The CDR3 sequence is CASSFRGIRGDEQFF. In nucleotides, the CDR3 is TGTGCCAGCAGTTTTAGGGGGATCAGGGGCGATGAGCAGTTCTTC.

This chain uses TRBV10-2 with TRBJ2-1; TRBD1 aligns across 7 bases. The V gene end was trimmed by 6 bases and the J gene end by 4 bases; junction bases not matched to a gene: 9. Germline CDR1 WSHSY, CDR2 SAAADI. The CDR3 runs 15 residues. The CDR3 sequence: CASSEAGTAYNEQFF. The CDR3 DNA reads TGCGCCAGCAGCGAGGCCGGGACAGCTTACAATGAGCAGTTCTTC.

The V and J genes are TRBV5-1 and TRBJ1-2, with D unresolved. The germline V and J ends were trimmed by 0 bases and 10 bases, with 10 bases remaining between them. This CDR3 region has 12 residues. Germline CDR1 SGHRS, CDR2 YFSETQ. DNA of the CDR3: TGCGCCAGCAGCTTGGACAGACCCTTCTACACCTTC. Its protein product is CASSLDRPFYTF.

This clone was detected only a few times. The chain couples TRBV30 to TRBJ2-1; tentative D call: TRBD2 (6 bases). The CDR3 is made up of 13 amino acids. Trimming took 8 bases from V and 9 from J, leaving 20 bases between them. CDR1 is GTSNPN and CDR2 is SVGIG in the germline V gene (reference sequence). The CDR3 spells CAGPVWVSGEQFF. The CDR3 DNA is TGTGCCGGGCCTGTGTGGGTTAGCGGTGAGCAGTTCTTC.

The V and J genes are TRBV5-6 and TRBJ1-3; no reliable D call. The V and J ends lost 0 bases and 0 bases respectively, with 10 bases between them. CDR1 is SGHDT, CDR2 YYEEEE, per germline. The CDR3 covers 16 residues. The CDR3 loop reads CASSLGRRISGNTIYF. The DNA of the CDR3 is TGTGCCAGCAGCTTGGGACGGAGGATCTCTGGAAACACCATATATTTT. The complete variable domain, with remaining parts taken from reference TRBV5-6 and TRBJ1-3, reads DAGVTQSPTHLIKTRGQQVTLRCSPKSGHDTVSWYQQALGQGPQFIFQYYEEEERQRGNFPDRFSGHQFPNYSSELNVNALLLGDSALYLCASSLGRRISGNTIYFGEGSWLTVV.

The J gene is TRBJ1-2, the V gene TRBV2, with 9 bases that match TRBD1. The V and J ends lost 6 bases and 5 bases, in that order; junction bases with no gene match: 10. The CDR3 loop spans 15 amino acids. Germline-derived CDR1 and CDR2 are SNHLY and FYNNEI. This CDR3 reads CASRDLQGAGYGYTF. DNA for the CDR3: TGTGCCAGCAGGGATTTACAGGGGGCTGGATATGGCTACACCTTC.